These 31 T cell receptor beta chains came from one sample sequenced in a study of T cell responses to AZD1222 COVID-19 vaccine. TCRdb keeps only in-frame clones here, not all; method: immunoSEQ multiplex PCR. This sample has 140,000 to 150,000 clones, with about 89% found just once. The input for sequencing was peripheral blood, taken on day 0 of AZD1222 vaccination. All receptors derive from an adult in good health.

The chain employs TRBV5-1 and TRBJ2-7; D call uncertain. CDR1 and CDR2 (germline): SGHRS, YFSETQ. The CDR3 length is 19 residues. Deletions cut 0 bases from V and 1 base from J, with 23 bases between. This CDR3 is CASSLGVRVAAIPSYEQYF. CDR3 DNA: TGCGCCAGCAGCTTGGGGGTCCGGGTAGCCGCCATCCCTTCCTACGAGCAGTACTTC.

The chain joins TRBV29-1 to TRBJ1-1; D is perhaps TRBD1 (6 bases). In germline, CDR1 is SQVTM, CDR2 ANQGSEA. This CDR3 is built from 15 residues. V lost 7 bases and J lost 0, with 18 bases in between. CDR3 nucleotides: TGCAGCGGCAAACAGGGTTGGGGAATGAACACTGAAGCTTTCTTT. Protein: CSGKQGWGMNTEAFF.

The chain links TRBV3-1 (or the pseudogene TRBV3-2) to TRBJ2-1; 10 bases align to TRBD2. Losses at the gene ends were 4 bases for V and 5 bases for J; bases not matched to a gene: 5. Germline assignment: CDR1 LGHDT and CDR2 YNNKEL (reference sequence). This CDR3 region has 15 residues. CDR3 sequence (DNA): TGTGCCAGCAGCCTTACTAGCGGGATTCACAATGAGCAGTTCTTC. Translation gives CASSLTSGIHNEQFF.

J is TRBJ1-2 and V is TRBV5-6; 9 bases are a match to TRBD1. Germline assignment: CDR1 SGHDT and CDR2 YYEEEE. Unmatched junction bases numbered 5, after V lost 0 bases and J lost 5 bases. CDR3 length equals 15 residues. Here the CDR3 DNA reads TGTGCCAGCAGCTTGGTAACAGGACAGGGGTATGGCTACACCTTC. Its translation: CASSLVTGQGYGYTF.

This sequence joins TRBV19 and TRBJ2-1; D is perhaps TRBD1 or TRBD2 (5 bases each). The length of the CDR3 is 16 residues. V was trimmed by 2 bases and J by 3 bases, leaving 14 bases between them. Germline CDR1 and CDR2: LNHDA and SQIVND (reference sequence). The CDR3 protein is CASSIWGSGSYNEQFF. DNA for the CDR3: TGTGCCAGTAGTATATGGGGGTCGGGAAGCTACAATGAGCAGTTCTTC.

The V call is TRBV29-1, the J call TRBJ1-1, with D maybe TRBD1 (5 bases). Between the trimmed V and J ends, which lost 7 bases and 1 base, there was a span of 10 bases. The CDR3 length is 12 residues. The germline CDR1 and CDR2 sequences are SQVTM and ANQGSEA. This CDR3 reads CSAGGWNTEAFF. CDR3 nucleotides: TGCAGCGCCGGGGGGTGGAACACTGAAGCTTTCTTT.

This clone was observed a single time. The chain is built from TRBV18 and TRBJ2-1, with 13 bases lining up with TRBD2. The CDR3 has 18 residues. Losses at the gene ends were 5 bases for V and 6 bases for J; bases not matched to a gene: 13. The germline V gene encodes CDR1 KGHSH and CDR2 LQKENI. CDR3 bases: TGTGCCAGCTCAGCACGACCGACCGGGACTAGCGGGGTCAATGAGCAGTTCTTC. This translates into CASSARPTGTSGVNEQFF.

The CDR3 coding sequence is TGTGCCAGCAGCCATGACCCCGTTTACACTGAAGCTTTCTTT. Translating it yields CASSHDPVYTEAFF. The genes are TRBV6-5 and TRBJ1-1; D not certain. This CDR3 has 14 amino acids. The V gene lost 6 bases and the J gene lost 3 bases, with 14 bases spanning the gap. Per the germline V gene, CDR1 is MNHEY and CDR2 is SVGAGI.

CDR3 amino acids: CASSWPGGYGYTF. The CDR3, as DNA: TGTGCCAGCAGTTGGCCAGGGGGATATGGCTACACCTTC. The rearrangement joins TRBV6-5 to TRBJ1-2; 7 nucleotides match TRBD1. The J segment lost 5 bases and the V segment lost 4 bases, leaving 4 bases of the junction unmatched. Germline lookup yields CDR1 MNHEY and CDR2 SVGAGI. The CDR3 covers 13 residues.

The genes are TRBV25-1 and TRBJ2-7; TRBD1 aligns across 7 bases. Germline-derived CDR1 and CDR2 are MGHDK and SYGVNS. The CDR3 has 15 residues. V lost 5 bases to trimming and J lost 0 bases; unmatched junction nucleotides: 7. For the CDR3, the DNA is TGTGCCAGCAGTCCCAGGACAGGTCTCTCCTACGAGCAGTACTTC. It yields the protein CASSPRTGLSYEQYF.

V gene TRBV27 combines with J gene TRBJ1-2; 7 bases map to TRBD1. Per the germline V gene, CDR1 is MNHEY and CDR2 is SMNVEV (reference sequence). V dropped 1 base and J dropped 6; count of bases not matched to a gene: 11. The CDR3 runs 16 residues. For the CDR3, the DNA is TGTGCCAGCAGTTTATATTCAGGGGGATTTGTTAATGGCTACACCTTC. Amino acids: CASSLYSGGFVNGYTF.

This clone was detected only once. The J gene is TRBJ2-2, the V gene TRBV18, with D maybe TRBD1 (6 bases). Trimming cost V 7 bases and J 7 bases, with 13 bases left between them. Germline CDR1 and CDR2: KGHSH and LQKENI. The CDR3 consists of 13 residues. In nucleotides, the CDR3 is TGTGCCAGCTTACGACAGGAGAGCGGGGAGCTGTTTTTT. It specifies CASLRQESGELFF.

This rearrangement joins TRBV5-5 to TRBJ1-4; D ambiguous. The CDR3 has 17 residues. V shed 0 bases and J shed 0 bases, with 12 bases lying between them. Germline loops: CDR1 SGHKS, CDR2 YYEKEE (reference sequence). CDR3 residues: CASSLANRRATNEKLFF. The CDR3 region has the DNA TGTGCCAGCAGCTTGGCCAATAGAAGAGCAACTAATGAAAAACTGTTTTTT.

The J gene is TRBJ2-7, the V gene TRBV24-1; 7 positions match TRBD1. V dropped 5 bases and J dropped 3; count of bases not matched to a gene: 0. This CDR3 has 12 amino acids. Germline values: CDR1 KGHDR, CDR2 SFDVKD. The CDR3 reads CATSGQGYEQYF. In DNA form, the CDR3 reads TGTGCCACCAGTGGACAGGGCTACGAGCAGTACTTC.

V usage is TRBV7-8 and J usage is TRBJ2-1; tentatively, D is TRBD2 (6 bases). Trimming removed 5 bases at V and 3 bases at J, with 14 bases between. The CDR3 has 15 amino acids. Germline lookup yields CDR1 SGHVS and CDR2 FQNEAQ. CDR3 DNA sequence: TGTGCCAGCAGCCGAGGTCCTAGCGACTACAATGAGCAGTTCTTC. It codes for CASSRGPSDYNEQFF.

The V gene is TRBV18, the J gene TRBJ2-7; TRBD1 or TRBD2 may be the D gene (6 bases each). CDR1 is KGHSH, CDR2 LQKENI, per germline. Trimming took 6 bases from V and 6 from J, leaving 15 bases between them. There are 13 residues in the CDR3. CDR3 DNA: TGTGCCAGCTCCCTAGAAGGGGGAGGCGAGCAGTACTTC. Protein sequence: CASSLEGGGEQYF. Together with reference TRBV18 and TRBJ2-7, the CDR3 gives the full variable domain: NAGVMQNPRHLVRRRGQEARLRCSPMKGHSHVYWYRQLPEEGLKFMVYLQKENIIDESGMPKERFSAEFPKEGPSILRIQQVVRGDSAAYFCASSLEGGGEQYFGPGTRLTVT.

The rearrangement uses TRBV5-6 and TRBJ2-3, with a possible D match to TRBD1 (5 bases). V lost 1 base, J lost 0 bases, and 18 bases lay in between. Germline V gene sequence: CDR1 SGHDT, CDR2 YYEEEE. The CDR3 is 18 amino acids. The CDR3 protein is CASSLHLSWGLSTDTQYF. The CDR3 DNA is TGTGCCAGCAGCTTGCACCTCTCCTGGGGCTTAAGCACAGATACGCAGTATTTT.

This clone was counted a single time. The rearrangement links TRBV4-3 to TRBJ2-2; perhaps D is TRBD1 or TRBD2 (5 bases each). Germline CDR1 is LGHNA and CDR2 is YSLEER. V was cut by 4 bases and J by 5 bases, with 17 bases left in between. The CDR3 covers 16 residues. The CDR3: CASSPLGTLETGELFF. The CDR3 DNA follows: TGCGCCAGCAGCCCCTTGGGGACGTTGGAGACCGGGGAGCTGTTTTTT.

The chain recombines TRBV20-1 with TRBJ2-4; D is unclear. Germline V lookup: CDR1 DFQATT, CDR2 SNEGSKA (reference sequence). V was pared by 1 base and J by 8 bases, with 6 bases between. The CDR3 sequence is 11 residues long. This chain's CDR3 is CSARGEYIQYF. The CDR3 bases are TGCAGTGCTAGAGGCGAATACATTCAGTACTTC.

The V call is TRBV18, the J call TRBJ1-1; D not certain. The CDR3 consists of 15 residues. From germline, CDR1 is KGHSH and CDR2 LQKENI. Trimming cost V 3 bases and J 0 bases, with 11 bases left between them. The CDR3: CASSPQVVMNTEAFF. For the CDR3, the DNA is TGTGCCAGCTCACCTCAGGTGGTTATGAACACTGAAGCTTTCTTT. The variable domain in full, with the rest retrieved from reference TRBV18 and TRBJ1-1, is NAGVMQNPRHLVRRRGQEARLRCSPMKGHSHVYWYRQLPEEGLKFMVYLQKENIIDESGMPKERFSAEFPKEGPSILRIQQVVRGDSAAYFCASSPQVVMNTEAFFGQGTRLTVV.

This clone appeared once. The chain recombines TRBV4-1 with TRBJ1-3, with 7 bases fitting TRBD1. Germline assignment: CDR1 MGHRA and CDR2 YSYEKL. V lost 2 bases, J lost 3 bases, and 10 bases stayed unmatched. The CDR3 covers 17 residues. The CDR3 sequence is CASSQTPTGVSGNTIYF. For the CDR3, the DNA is TGCGCCAGCAGCCAAACGCCAACAGGGGTTAGTGGAAACACCATATATTTT.

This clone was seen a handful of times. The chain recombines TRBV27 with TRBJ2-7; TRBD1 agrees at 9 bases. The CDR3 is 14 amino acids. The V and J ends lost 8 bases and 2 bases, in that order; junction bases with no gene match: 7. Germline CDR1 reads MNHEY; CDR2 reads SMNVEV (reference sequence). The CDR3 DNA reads TGTGCCAGCCCAAGGACAGGGGCACCCTACGAGCAGTACTTC. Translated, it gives CASPRTGAPYEQYF.

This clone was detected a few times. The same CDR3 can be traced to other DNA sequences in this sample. CDR3 nucleotides: TGCGCCAGCAGCTCGCAGGGGGGCTCCTACGAGCAGTACTTC. Translation: CASSSQGGSYEQYF. The V call is TRBV5-1, the J call TRBJ2-7; tentatively, D is TRBD1 (7 bases). Germline CDR1 and CDR2: SGHRS and YFSETQ. Trimming cost V 3 bases and J 0 bases, with 10 bases left between them. CDR3 size: 14 residues.

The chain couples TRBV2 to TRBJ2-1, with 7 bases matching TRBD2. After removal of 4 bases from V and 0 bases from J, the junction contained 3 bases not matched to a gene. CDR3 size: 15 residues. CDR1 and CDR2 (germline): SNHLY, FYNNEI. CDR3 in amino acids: CASSGGGSSYNEQFF. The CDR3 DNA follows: TGTGCCAGCAGTGGCGGCGGGAGCTCCTACAATGAGCAGTTCTTC.

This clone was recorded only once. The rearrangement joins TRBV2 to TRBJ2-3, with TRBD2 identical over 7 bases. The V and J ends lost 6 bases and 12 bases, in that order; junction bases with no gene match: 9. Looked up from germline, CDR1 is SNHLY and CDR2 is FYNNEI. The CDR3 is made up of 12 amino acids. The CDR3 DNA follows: TGTGCCAGCAGAGTAGCGGGCGTGCGCCAGTATTTT. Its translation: CASRVAGVRQYF.

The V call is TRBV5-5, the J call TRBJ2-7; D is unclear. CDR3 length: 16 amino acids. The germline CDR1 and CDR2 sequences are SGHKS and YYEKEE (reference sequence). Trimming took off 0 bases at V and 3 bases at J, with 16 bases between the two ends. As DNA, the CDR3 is TGTGCCAGCAGCTTGGCCTTTACTCCAAGTGGCTACGAGCAGTACTTC. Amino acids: CASSLAFTPSGYEQYF.

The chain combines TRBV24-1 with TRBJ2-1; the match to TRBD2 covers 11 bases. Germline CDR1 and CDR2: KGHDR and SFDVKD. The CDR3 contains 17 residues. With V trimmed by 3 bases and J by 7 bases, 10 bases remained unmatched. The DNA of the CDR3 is TGTGCCACCAGTGATCCCGAACTAGCGGGAGTAACAAATGAGCAGTTCTTC. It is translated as CATSDPELAGVTNEQFF.

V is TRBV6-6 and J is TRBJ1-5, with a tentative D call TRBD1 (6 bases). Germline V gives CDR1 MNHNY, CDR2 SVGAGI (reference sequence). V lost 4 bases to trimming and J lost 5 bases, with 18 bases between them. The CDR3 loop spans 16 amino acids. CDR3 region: CASSFRGGGQDQPQHF. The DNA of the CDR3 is TGTGCCAGCAGTTTCAGGGGCGGGGGTCAAGATCAGCCCCAGCATTTT.

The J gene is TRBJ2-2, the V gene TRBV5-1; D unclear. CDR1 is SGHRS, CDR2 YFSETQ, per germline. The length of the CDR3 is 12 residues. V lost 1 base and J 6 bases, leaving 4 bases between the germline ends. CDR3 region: CASSLPPGELFF. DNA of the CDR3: TGCGCCAGCAGCTTGCCTCCCGGGGAGCTGTTTTTT.

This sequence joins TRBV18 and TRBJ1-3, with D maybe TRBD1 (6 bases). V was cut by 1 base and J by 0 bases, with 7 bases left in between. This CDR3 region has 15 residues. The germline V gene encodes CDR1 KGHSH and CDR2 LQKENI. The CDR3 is CASSPRGASGNTIYF. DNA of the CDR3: TGTGCCAGCTCACCACGGGGGGCCTCTGGAAACACCATATATTTT.

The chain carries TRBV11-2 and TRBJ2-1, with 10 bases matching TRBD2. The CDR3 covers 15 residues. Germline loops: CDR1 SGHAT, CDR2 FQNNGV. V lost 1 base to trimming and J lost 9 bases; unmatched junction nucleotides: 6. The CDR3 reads CASSLGLAGVGEQFF. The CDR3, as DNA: TGTGCCAGCAGCTTAGGGCTAGCGGGAGTAGGTGAGCAGTTCTTC.